A single sample gave rise to the 28 T cell receptor beta chains below, sequenced in a study of CD8+ T cells in alopecia areata. Extraction of RNA preceded its reverse transcription into cDNA, which served as the sequencing template. The assay was immunoSEQ multiplex PCR, and TCRdb's table has in-frame clones only and misses some. The table lists approximately 180,000 clones, 60% of them singletons. Treatment reported: oral pan-JAK inhibitor, 5-10 mg twice daily. The sample consisted of CD4+ T cells sorted from blood, taken at week 24, from a patient treated with tofacitinib. These receptors all come from a human donor with alopecia areata.

This clone has only a few counts. J is TRBJ2-5 and V is TRBV29-1, with 10 nucleotides matching TRBD2. The germline CDR1 and CDR2 sequences are SQVTM and ANQGSEA. The trim removed 5 bases at V and 5 bases at J, leaving 11 bases unmatched. The CDR3 contains 15 residues. The chain's CDR3 is CSVRLAGGRRETQYF. CDR3 in DNA: TGCAGCGTTCGATTAGCGGGGGGCAGGCGGGAGACCCAGTACTTC.

The V gene is TRBV9, the J gene TRBJ2-1; D gene unclear. Germline V lookup: CDR1 SGDLS, CDR2 YYNGEE. This CDR3 spans 13 amino acids. V was pared by 4 bases and J by 9 bases, with 14 bases between. Written as DNA, the CDR3 is TGTGCCAGCAGCCCCACTATCACCGGTGAGCAGTTCTTC. It is translated as CASSPTITGEQFF. Variable domain in full (rest from reference TRBV9 and TRBJ2-1): DSGVTQTPKHLITATGQRVTLRCSPRSGDLSVYWYQQSLDQGLQFLIQYYNGEERAKGNILERFSAQQFPDLHSELNLSSLELGDSALYFCASSPTITGEQFFGPGTRLTVL.

The chain combines TRBV7-3 with TRBJ2-6; D not certain. The germline V and J ends were trimmed by 4 bases and 2 bases, with 0 bases remaining between them. There are 12 residues in the CDR3. Looked up from germline, CDR1 is SGHTA and CDR2 is FQGTGA. The CDR3 DNA follows: TGTGCCAGCAGCTCTGGGGCCAACGTCCTGACTTTC. Protein product: CASSSGANVLTF.

The chain recombines TRBV6-1 with TRBJ2-7; perhaps TRBD1 as D (5 bases). CDR3 length equals 13 residues. Germline V lookup: CDR1 MNHNS, CDR2 SASEGT. Trimming took 3 bases from V and 0 from J, leaving 6 bases between them. CDR3 sequence: CASSETASYEQYF. The DNA of the CDR3 is TGTGCCAGCAGTGAGACAGCCTCCTACGAGCAGTACTTC.

J is TRBJ2-5 and V is TRBV15, with D possibly TRBD2 on 7 matching bases. The CDR3 contains 17 residues. Germline V lookup: CDR1 LNHNV, CDR2 YYDKDF (reference sequence). V was pared by 0 bases and J by 3 bases, with 17 bases between. The CDR3 reads CATSRDSPGGLEETQYF. In nucleotides, the CDR3 is TGTGCCACCAGCAGAGATTCCCCGGGGGGCCTCGAAGAGACCCAGTACTTC.

The V call is TRBV4-3, the J call TRBJ1-3; maybe TRBD1 (5 bases). With 3 bases removed from V and 0 bases from J, the gap between germline ends came to 15 bases. The V gene's germline CDR1 is LGHNA and CDR2 YSLEER. CDR3 length equals 17 residues. DNA of the CDR3: TGCGCCAGCAGCCACCGTCCGGGGGGGGACTCTGGAAACACCATATATTTT. Its translation: CASSHRPGGDSGNTIYF.

V gene TRBV29-1 combines with J gene TRBJ2-2, with a possible D match to TRBD2 (5 bases). V was trimmed by 7 bases and J by 0 bases, leaving 9 bases between them. The CDR3 loop spans 13 amino acids. Germline-derived CDR1 and CDR2 are SQVTM and ANQGSEA. CDR3 nucleotide sequence: TGCAGCGCGGGAAAAACGAACACCGGGGAGCTGTTTTTT. Residues: CSAGKTNTGELFF.

This clone was seen a single time. The chain links TRBV10-3 to TRBJ1-5; D unclear. Trimming shortened V by 5 bases and J by 7 bases, and 12 bases separated the two germline ends. The CDR3 totals 13 residues. Germline V CDR1 and CDR2: ENHRY, SYGVKD. CDR3 DNA sequence: TGTGCCATCAGTTTAGAGGCTGGCCAGCCCCAGCATTTT. Its protein product is CAISLEAGQPQHF.

V gene TRBV4-2 combines with J gene TRBJ2-7; D is ambiguous. The V end lost 1 base, the J end lost 3 bases, and 13 bases lay between the germline ends. Germline assignment: CDR1 LGHNA and CDR2 YNFKEQ. The length of the CDR3 is 15 residues. CDR3 bases: TGTGCCAGCAGCCAAGGGAACGCCGGTGACTACGAGCAGTACTTC. This encodes CASSQGNAGDYEQYF.

In this sample, this clone turned up a few times. The gene calls are TRBV7-9 and TRBJ1-2; the match to TRBD1 covers 9 bases. This CDR3 spans 15 amino acids. V gave up 1 base and J gave up 3 bases; unmatched junction bases: 3. Germline V CDR1 and CDR2: SEHNR, FQNEAQ (reference sequence). This CDR3 reads CASSLEQGAHYGYTF. The DNA for the CDR3 is TGTGCCAGCAGCTTAGAACAGGGGGCGCACTATGGCTACACCTTC.

This rearrangement joins TRBV19 to TRBJ2-4; D is perhaps TRBD2 (6 bases). The germline gives CDR1 LNHDA, CDR2 SQIVND (reference sequence). This CDR3 has 15 residues. V was cut by 0 bases and J by 8 bases, with 14 bases left in between. The CDR3 sequence: CASSIDPIRRDIQYF. The CDR3 DNA is TGTGCCAGTAGTATAGATCCAATAAGGAGGGACATTCAGTACTTC.

This chain joins TRBV13 and TRBJ1-6, with D perhaps matching TRBD1 (5 bases). CDR1 is PRHDT, CDR2 FYEKMQ, per germline (reference sequence). V lost 3 bases, J lost 10 bases, and 16 bases lay in between. The CDR3 extends over 15 amino acids. The CDR3 coding sequence is TGTGCCAGCAGCTTGCGGGGGAACGAAGGATCACCCCTCCACTTT. It yields the protein CASSLRGNEGSPLHF.

V is TRBV12-5 and J is TRBJ2-2; 7 bases agree with TRBD1. Germline loops: CDR1 LGHNT, CDR2 FRNRAP. The CDR3 sequence is 16 residues long. V lost 5 bases to trimming and J lost 5 bases; unmatched junction nucleotides: 11. The CDR3 here is CASGDRVSLRTGELFF. CDR3 sequence (DNA): TGTGCTAGTGGTGACAGGGTTAGCTTACGGACCGGGGAGCTGTTTTTT. Full variable domain (remainder filled in from reference TRBV12-5 and TRBJ2-2): DARVTQTPRHKVTEMGQEVTMRCQPILGHNTVFWYRQTMMQGLELLAYFRNRAPLDDSGMPKDRFSAEMPDATLATLKIQPSEPRDSAVYFCASGDRVSLRTGELFFGEGSRLTVL.

This clone was detected only a few times. The chain recombines TRBV6-6 with TRBJ1-5, with TRBD1 identical over 10 bases. V was pared by 5 bases and J by 6 bases, with 7 bases of the junction left unmatched. The CDR3 loop spans 15 amino acids. Germline lookup yields CDR1 MNHNY and CDR2 SVGAGI (reference sequence). The CDR3 spells CASSIQTGGIQPQHF. For the CDR3, the DNA is TGTGCCAGCAGTATCCAGACAGGGGGCATTCAGCCCCAGCATTTT.

Comment on this clone: An end of the junction does not agree with germline; a read error may underlie this. V usage is TRBV7-2 and J usage is TRBJ1-1; TRBD1 is a possible D gene (5 bases). CDR1 and CDR2 (germline): SGHTA, FQGNSA. The CDR3 spans 15 residues. CDR3 loop: CASSSAVPRGTEASF. Here the CDR3 DNA reads TGTGCCAGCAGCTCCGCGGTTCCCAGAGGGACTGAAGCTTCCTTT.

The CDR3 DNA follows: TGCAGCGTTGATTGGAGCTCAGATACGCAGTATTTT. Translated: CSVDWSSDTQYF. The chain links TRBV29-1 to TRBJ2-3; no clear D. There are 12 residues in the CDR3. The V end was cut by 3 bases, the J end by 4 bases, with 8 bases between. Germline assignment: CDR1 SQVTM and CDR2 ANQGSEA.

In this sample, this clone turned up once. The chain joins TRBV25-1 to TRBJ2-4, with D possibly TRBD1 on 7 matching bases. With 2 bases removed from V and 7 bases from J, the gap between germline ends came to 9 bases. Looked up from germline, CDR1 is MGHDK and CDR2 is SYGVNS. The CDR3 runs to 13 residues. CDR3 protein: CASSEPGGNIQYF. The CDR3 DNA follows: TGTGCCAGCAGTGAACCAGGGGGGAACATTCAGTACTTC.

The genes are TRBV29-1 and TRBJ2-5; D possibly corresponds to TRBD1 (5 bases). Trimming left V 1 base short and J 0 bases short, with 9 bases between. The germline gives CDR1 SQVTM, CDR2 ANQGSEA. The CDR3 is made up of 14 amino acids. CDR3 residues: CSVEGAGNQETQYF. The CDR3 region has the DNA TGCAGCGTTGAAGGAGCAGGGAACCAAGAGACCCAGTACTTC.

This chain uses TRBV5-1 with TRBJ2-6, with TRBD1 identical over 7 bases. Germline V gives CDR1 SGHRS, CDR2 YFSETQ. V dropped 3 bases and J dropped 1; count of bases not matched to a gene: 13. The CDR3 sequence is 19 residues long. CDR3 in amino acids: CASSSLDRKITSGANVLTF. The DNA for the CDR3 is TGCGCCAGCAGCTCCTTGGACAGGAAGATTACTTCTGGGGCCAACGTCCTGACTTTC.

Only one count was recorded for this clone. This chain joins TRBV5-6 and TRBJ2-7; D unresolved. The CDR3 is 11 amino acids. Per germline, CDR1 SGHDT and CDR2 YYEEEE. Trimming pared 1 base from V and 5 bases from J, leaving 4 bases between. CDR3 sequence reads: CASSLNHEQYF. The CDR3 nucleotides are TGTGCCAGCAGCTTGAACCACGAGCAGTACTTC.

A few counts support this clone. The rearrangement uses TRBV18 and TRBJ1-1; tentatively, D is TRBD1 (6 bases). Germline V gives CDR1 KGHSH, CDR2 LQKENI. Trimming pared 2 bases from V and 4 bases from J, leaving 14 bases between. This CDR3 has 15 amino acids. CDR3 DNA: TGTGCCAGCTCACCAGGTTTACAGGGCCCCACTGAAGCTTTCTTT. Translated: CASSPGLQGPTEAFF.

This chain joins TRBV30 and TRBJ2-1; D possibly uses TRBD1 or TRBD2 (6 bases each). The CDR3 is 10 residues long. Germline-derived CDR1 and CDR2 are GTSNPN and SVGIG (reference sequence). Trimming pared 3 bases from V and 15 bases from J, leaving 12 bases between. The CDR3 is CAWRGGTTFF. In DNA, the CDR3 is TGTGCCTGGAGAGGGGGGACAACGTTCTTC.

V gene TRBV5-1 combines with J gene TRBJ1-2; maybe TRBD1 (6 bases). Germline V lookup: CDR1 SGHRS, CDR2 YFSETQ. Trimming cost V 0 bases and J 8 bases, with 14 bases left between them. This CDR3 is 14 amino acids long. CDR3 bases: TGCGCCAGCAGCTTGGAGGGACACGGGTTAGGCTACACCTTC. Translation gives CASSLEGHGLGYTF.

The sample holds a few counts of this clone. The genes are TRBV30 and TRBJ2-1; TRBD2 matches at 11 bases. CDR1 and CDR2 (germline): GTSNPN, SVGIG (reference sequence). Trimming removed 2 bases from V and 9 bases from J; junction bases left unmatched: 9. This CDR3 spans 15 amino acids. The CDR3 nucleotides read TGTGCCTGGAGTAGGGTAGCGGGGGGGCAGGGTGAGCAGTTCTTC. Translated: CAWSRVAGGQGEQFF.

The chain employs TRBV7-2 and TRBJ1-2, with 7 bases aligning to TRBD1. Unmatched junction bases numbered 20, after V lost 1 base and J lost 9 bases. The CDR3 runs to 18 residues. The V gene's germline CDR1 is SGHTA and CDR2 FQGNSA. This chain's CDR3 is CASSLVASQGVYADRYTF. CDR3 in DNA: TGTGCCAGCAGCTTAGTAGCGTCGCAGGGGGTATATGCGGATCGCTACACCTTC.

The rearrangement links TRBV20-1 to TRBJ1-4; D remains unclear. The CDR3 totals 11 residues. Between the trimmed V and J ends, which lost 7 bases and 0 bases, there was a span of 3 bases. The V gene's germline CDR1 is DFQATT and CDR2 SNEGSKA (reference sequence). This chain's CDR3 is CSVATNEKLFF. The CDR3 nucleotides read TGCAGTGTTGCAACTAATGAAAAACTGTTTTTT.

The chain recombines TRBV11-2 with TRBJ2-7, with TRBD1 identical over 9 bases. The CDR3 is made up of 16 amino acids. J gave up 2 bases and V 4 bases, and 9 bases lay outside the gene matches. Germline lookup yields CDR1 SGHAT and CDR2 FQNNGV. CDR3 coding DNA: TGTGCCAGCAGCTGGGGGGACAGGGTTCTGCCCTACGAGCAGTACTTC. As protein: CASSWGDRVLPYEQYF.

This clone appeared once. The chain employs TRBV27 and TRBJ2-3, with TRBD2 identical over 15 bases. The germline V gene encodes CDR1 MNHEY and CDR2 SMNVEV (reference sequence). CDR3 size: 17 residues. Losses at the gene ends were 6 bases for V and 4 bases for J; bases not matched to a gene: 8. CDR3: CASSQARTSGGADTQYF. CDR3 in DNA: TGTGCCAGCAGCCAAGCCAGGACTAGCGGGGGGGCAGATACGCAGTATTTT.